Each of the 30 T cell receptor beta chains below was sequenced from the same sample in a study of T cells after yellow fever vaccination. Via MiXCR, TCRdb re-called the 5' RACE reads, giving one row per CDR3 protein. The data contain approximately 450,000 distinct CDR3 sequences, 18% of them singletons. Sample: PBMCs, taken before the yellow fever booster vaccination. These TCRs come from a man in his late teens or twenties who received the YFV17D yellow fever vaccine.

The J gene is TRBJ2-1, the V gene TRBV15; the match to TRBD2 covers 10 bases. The CDR3 spans 17 residues. Germline CDR1 is LNHNV and CDR2 is YYDKDF (reference sequence). V was clipped by 3 bases and J by 6 bases; unmatched bases: 11. The CDR3 protein is CATSSPQEAGGPNEQFF. The CDR3 nucleotides read TGTGCCACCAGCAGCCCCCAGGAAGCGGGGGGGCCCAATGAGCAGTTCTTC.

This clonotype was seen at least ten times. V and J are TRBV11-2 and TRBJ2-1; D is tentatively TRBD1 or TRBD2 (5 bases each). Germline V gene data show CDR1 as SGHAT and CDR2 as FQNNGV. The CDR3 loop spans 15 amino acids. The V and J ends lost 0 bases and 6 bases respectively, with 12 bases between them. CDR3 sequence: CASSLDDAGSNEQFF. DNA of the CDR3: TGTGCCAGCAGCTTAGATGACGCAGGGAGCAATGAGCAGTTCTTC.

V gene TRBV4-3 combines with J gene TRBJ2-7, with D unresolved. CDR1 is LGHNA, CDR2 YSLEER, per germline. This CDR3 is 13 amino acids long. Trimming took 0 bases from V and 4 from J, leaving 7 bases between them. The CDR3 loop reads CASSQDYPYEQYV. The CDR3 DNA follows: TGCGCCAGCAGCCAAGACTACCCATACGAGCAGTACGTC.

V usage is TRBV7-3 and J usage is TRBJ2-3; D not resolved. In germline, CDR1 is SGHTA, CDR2 FQGTGA. V was trimmed by 4 bases and J by 4 bases, leaving 9 bases between them. This CDR3 has 13 amino acids. The CDR3 loop reads CASSWRLADTQYF. The CDR3 DNA reads TGTGCCAGCAGCTGGCGACTGGCAGATACGCAGTATTTT.

This chain uses TRBV6-2 or TRBV6-3 with TRBJ2-6, with TRBD2 matching over 7 bases. The CDR3 consists of 18 residues. V trimming: 6 bases; J trimming: 0 bases; junction bases outside the gene matches: 11. CDR1 and CDR2 (germline): MNHEY, SVGEGT. The CDR3 DNA sequence: TGTGCCAGCAGCCCCATGGGGCGGGGGAGCTCTGGGGCCAACGTCCTGACTTTC. This codes for CASSPMGRGSSGANVLTF.

The rearrangement joins TRBV5-1 to TRBJ2-3; D ambiguous. The length of the CDR3 is 16 residues. V was cut by 4 bases and J by 0 bases, with 15 bases left in between. Looked up from germline, CDR1 is SGHRS and CDR2 is YFSETQ. Here the CDR3 DNA reads TGCGCCAGCAGCGTCGAAATAACTACTAGCACAGATACGCAGTATTTT. Its translation is CASSVEITTSTDTQYF.

This clonotype has only a few counts. The chain links TRBV5-1 to TRBJ2-2; possibly TRBD2 for D (5 bases). Germline V CDR1 and CDR2: SGHRS, YFSETQ. V lost 5 bases and J lost 0, with 11 bases in between. CDR3 length equals 15 residues. The CDR3 here is CASSVGNANTGELFF. The CDR3 bases are TGCGCCAGCAGTGTCGGGAACGCGAACACCGGGGAGCTGTTTTTT.

This chain uses TRBV27 with TRBJ2-1; possibly TRBD2 for D (5 bases). Trimming stripped 6 bases from V and 9 bases from J, with 21 bases between. Germline assignment: CDR1 MNHEY and CDR2 SMNVEV (reference sequence). This CDR3 is built from 15 residues. CDR3 amino acids: CASRDGGLSVPEQFF. The CDR3 region has the DNA TGTGCCAGCAGAGACGGCGGGTTAAGCGTCCCTGAGCAGTTCTTC.

This clonotype was picked up a small number of times. V and J are TRBV18 and TRBJ2-7; 8 nucleotides match TRBD1. The trim removed 4 bases at V and 2 bases at J, leaving 7 bases unmatched. There are 15 residues in the CDR3. Germline-derived CDR1 and CDR2 are KGHSH and LQKENI. CDR3 region: CASSLDRGDPYEQYF. The CDR3 bases are TGTGCCAGCTCACTCGACAGGGGAGACCCCTACGAGCAGTACTTC. The entire variable domain, with the rest obtained from reference TRBV18 and TRBJ2-7, is as follows: NAGVMQNPRHLVRRRGQEARLRCSPMKGHSHVYWYRQLPEEGLKFMVYLQKENIIDESGMPKERFSAEFPKEGPSILRIQQVVRGDSAAYFCASSLDRGDPYEQYFGPGTRLTVT.

This chain uses TRBV11-2 with TRBJ2-1, with 12 nucleotides matching TRBD2. This CDR3 has 15 residues. Germline CDR1 SGHAT, CDR2 FQNNGV. J gave up 7 bases and V 5 bases, and 6 bases lay outside the gene matches. The CDR3 region has the DNA TGTGCCAGCAGCACCTGGACTAGCGGGGTGAATGAGCAGTTCTTC. This encodes CASSTWTSGVNEQFF.

This clonotype was recorded at least ten times. The rearrangement joins TRBV5-1 to TRBJ2-3, with D perhaps assigned TRBD1 or TRBD2 (5 bases each). Trimming cost V 3 bases and J 4 bases, with 15 bases left between them. CDR1 and CDR2 (germline): SGHRS, YFSETQ. This CDR3 region has 15 residues. CDR3 in DNA: TGCGCCAGCAGCTCCCGGGACCCGAGGGCAGATACGCAGTATTTT. Its translation: CASSSRDPRADTQYF.

The V call is TRBV20-1, the J call TRBJ1-2, with D hard to call. Deletions cut 5 bases from V and 6 bases from J, with 13 bases between. Germline values: CDR1 DFQATT, CDR2 SNEGSKA (reference sequence). The CDR3 covers 12 residues. CDR3 in DNA: TGCAGTGCTGAACCGTTTGTCAATGGCTACACCTTC. Protein product: CSAEPFVNGYTF.

The chain joins TRBV4-1 to TRBJ2-5; a possible D gene is TRBD1 (6 bases). This CDR3 region has 15 residues. V lost 8 bases to trimming and J lost 1 base, with 17 bases between them. Germline V gene sequence: CDR1 MGHRA, CDR2 YSYEKL. The CDR3 is CASERRATGQETQYF. The DNA of the CDR3 is TGCGCCAGCGAAAGAAGGGCGACAGGCCAAGAGACCCAGTACTTC.

This clonotype occurred a few times. In DNA form, the CDR3 reads TGCAGTGCTAGAGATATATCGGGGGGCCGGAGCTCCTACAATGAGCAGTTCTTC. It specifies CSARDISGGRSSYNEQFF. The rearrangement links TRBV20-1 to TRBJ2-1, with D possibly matching TRBD2 (7 bases). The germline CDR1 and CDR2 sequences are DFQATT and SNEGSKA (reference sequence). Trimming stripped 0 bases from V and 0 bases from J, with 18 bases between. There are 18 residues in the CDR3.

V and J are TRBV7-2 and TRBJ2-5, with D possibly being TRBD1 or TRBD2 (5 bases each). The CDR3 length is 14 residues. CDR1 is SGHTA and CDR2 is FQGNSA in the germline V gene. Trimming shortened V by 8 bases and J by 5 bases, and 18 bases separated the two germline ends. Here the CDR3 reads CASLNMGVQETQYF. CDR3 nucleotide sequence: TGTGCCAGCCTAAATATGGGGGTCCAGGAGACCCAGTACTTC.

The CDR3 DNA is TGTGCCAGCAGCGACGGCGGTATCTACGAGCAGTACTTC. Its protein is CASSDGGIYEQYF. The J gene is TRBJ2-7, the V gene TRBV2; D not certain. The CDR3 has 13 amino acids. Germline assignment: CDR1 SNHLY and CDR2 FYNNEI. V was shortened by 6 bases and J by 3 bases, with 12 bases between the two germline ends. The full variable domain, in which reference TRBV2 and TRBJ2-7 provide the parts outside the CDR3, is EPEVTQTPSHQVTQMGQEVILRCVPISNHLYFYWYRQILGQKVEFLVSFYNNEISEKSEIFDDQFSVERPDGSNFTLKIRSTKLEDSAMYFCASSDGGIYEQYFGPGTRLTVT.

This sequence joins TRBV5-1 and TRBJ1-2, with 12 bases identical to TRBD1. CDR1 and CDR2 from the germline V gene are SGHRS and YFSETQ. The CDR3 contains 16 residues. V gave up 8 bases and J gave up 1 base; unmatched junction bases: 9. CDR3 nucleotide sequence: TGCGCCAGTGAACCCGGGACAGGGGGCGATAACTATGGCTACACCTTC. Translation gives CASEPGTGGDNYGYTF.

This CDR3 is CASSPMATLAKNIQYF. CDR3 DNA sequence: TGTGCCAGCTCACCGATGGCAACGCTAGCCAAAAACATTCAGTACTTC. The V gene is TRBV18, the J gene TRBJ2-4; the D is unclear. The ends were cut back, 3 bases at V and 0 bases at J, with 12 bases in the middle. Looked up from germline, CDR1 is KGHSH and CDR2 is LQKENI. The CDR3 covers 16 residues.

The genes are TRBV12-3 or TRBV12-4 and TRBJ1-3; D remains unclear. Trimming took 3 bases from V and 4 from J, leaving 10 bases between them. The CDR3 spans 14 residues. In nucleotides, the CDR3 is TGTGCCAGCAGTTTGGTGAGAGAGGGAAACACCATATATTTT. This sequence encodes CASSLVREGNTIYF.

The rearrangement links TRBV5-6 to TRBJ2-6; a possible D gene is TRBD2 (5 bases). Germline assignment: CDR1 SGHDT and CDR2 YYEEEE. Between the trimmed V and J ends, which lost 4 bases and 2 bases, there was a span of 10 bases. This CDR3 region has 15 residues. This chain's CDR3 is CASSPEEAGANVLTF. CDR3 in DNA: TGTGCCAGCAGCCCCGAGGAGGCTGGGGCCAACGTCCTGACTTTC.

This clonotype was seen a handful of times. The chain recombines TRBV6-5 with TRBJ2-1, with 14 bases matching TRBD2. This CDR3 has 15 amino acids. V trimming: 6 bases; J trimming: 5 bases; junction bases outside the gene matches: 3. Germline CDR1 is MNHEY and CDR2 is SVGAGI. The CDR3 spells CASSRGLAGDNEQFF. The CDR3 bases are TGTGCCAGCAGCCGGGGACTAGCGGGGGACAATGAGCAGTTCTTC.

The chain joins TRBV4-3 to TRBJ2-7; perhaps TRBD1 as D (6 bases). The germline V gene has CDR1 LGHNA and CDR2 YSLEER. With 3 bases removed from V and 2 bases from J, the gap between germline ends came to 17 bases. The CDR3 has 16 amino acids. CDR3 coding DNA: TGCGCCAGCAGCCAGATTTCAGGGGTCCCTACCTACGAGCAGTACTTC. Its protein is CASSQISGVPTYEQYF.

This clonotype was observed a handful of times. The chain employs TRBV28 and TRBJ2-1; D is ambiguous. Germline V gene lookup returns CDR1 MDHEN and CDR2 SYDVKM. V was pared by 5 bases and J by 6 bases, with 8 bases between. There are 12 residues in the CDR3. CDR3 residues: CASSGIINEQFF. CDR3 sequence (DNA): TGTGCCAGCAGTGGAATAATCAATGAGCAGTTCTTC. Based on the CDR3 plus reference TRBV28 and TRBJ2-1, the full variable domain is DVKVTQSSRYLVKRTGEKVFLECVQDMDHENMFWYRQDPGLGLRLIYFSYDVKMKEKGDIPEGYSVSREKKERFSLILESASTNQTSMYLCASSGIINEQFFGPGTRLTVL.

This clonotype occurred a few times. V gene TRBV7-8 combines with J gene TRBJ2-1; 8 nucleotides match TRBD2. The CDR3 is 13 residues long. J gave up 9 bases and V 6 bases, and 7 bases lay outside the gene matches. The germline V gene has CDR1 SGHVS and CDR2 FQNEAQ. Here the CDR3 reads CASSRGGLVEQFF. Here the CDR3 DNA reads TGTGCCAGCAGTCGCGGGGGGCTGGTTGAGCAGTTCTTC.

The chain recombines TRBV27 with TRBJ1-2, with D possibly matching TRBD1 (5 bases). The CDR3 runs 13 residues. Germline V gene data show CDR1 as MNHEY and CDR2 as SMNVEV (reference sequence). The V and J ends lost 3 bases and 2 bases respectively, with 7 bases between them. The DNA for the CDR3 is TGTGCCAGCAGTTTTTGGGGGAACTATGGCTACACCTTC. It yields the protein CASSFWGNYGYTF.

This clonotype was counted between two and nine times. The V call is TRBV4-3, the J call TRBJ2-4; no clear D. V lost 1 base and J 8 bases, leaving 12 bases between the germline ends. Germline CDR1 and CDR2: LGHNA and YSLEER. This CDR3 has 14 residues. CDR3 nucleotides: TGCGCCAGCAGCCAAGTCTTAGGGCAGGACATTCAGTACTTC. Protein product: CASSQVLGQDIQYF.

This clonotype was picked up a small number of times. The rearrangement joins TRBV5-1 to TRBJ2-7; 11 nucleotides agree with TRBD2. Germline V CDR1 and CDR2: SGHRS, YFSETQ. The CDR3 is 15 amino acids. Germline trimming cut 1 base from V and 7 bases from J; bases unmatched to any gene: 7. CDR3 protein: CASSLPLAGGGEQYF. DNA of the CDR3: TGCGCCAGCAGCTTGCCCCTAGCGGGGGGTGGTGAGCAGTACTTC.

This clonotype was counted many times. The J gene is TRBJ1-2, the V gene TRBV12-3 or TRBV12-4; D is unclear. Between the trimmed V and J ends, which lost 0 bases and 5 bases, there was a span of 7 bases. This CDR3 spans 13 amino acids. CDR3: CASSLAGPYGYTF. CDR3 in DNA: TGTGCCAGCAGTTTAGCTGGACCTTATGGCTACACCTTC.

This clonotype has a handful of counts. CDR3 nucleotide sequence: TGTGCCAGCAGTCTCACTAGCGGGGGCCACGAGCAGTACTTC. Protein: CASSLTSGGHEQYF. V and J are TRBV12-3 or TRBV12-4 and TRBJ2-7; TRBD2 agrees at 11 bases. This CDR3 spans 14 amino acids. Trimming cost V 5 bases and J 5 bases; bases outside gene matches: 5.

This clonotype was counted ten times or more. V gene TRBV5-5 combines with J gene TRBJ2-3; D remains unclear. The V end was cut by 2 bases, the J end by 3 bases, with 4 bases between. The CDR3 runs 12 residues. Germline V CDR1 and CDR2: SGHKS, YYEKEE (reference sequence). The CDR3 DNA is TGTGCCAGCAGCTTTGAAACAGATACGCAGTATTTT. It specifies CASSFETDTQYF.